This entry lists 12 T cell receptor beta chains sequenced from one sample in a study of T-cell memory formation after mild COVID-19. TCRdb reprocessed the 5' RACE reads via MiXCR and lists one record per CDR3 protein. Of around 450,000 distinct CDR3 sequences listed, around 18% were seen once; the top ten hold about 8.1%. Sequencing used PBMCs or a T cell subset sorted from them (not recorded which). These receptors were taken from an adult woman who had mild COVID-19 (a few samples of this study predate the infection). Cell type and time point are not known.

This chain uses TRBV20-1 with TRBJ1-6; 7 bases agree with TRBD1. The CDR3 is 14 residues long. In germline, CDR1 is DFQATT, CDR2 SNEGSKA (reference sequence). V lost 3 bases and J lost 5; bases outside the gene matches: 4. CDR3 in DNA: TGCAGTGCTAGCGGCGGGACAGATAATTCACCCCTCCACTTT. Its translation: CSASGGTDNSPLHF.

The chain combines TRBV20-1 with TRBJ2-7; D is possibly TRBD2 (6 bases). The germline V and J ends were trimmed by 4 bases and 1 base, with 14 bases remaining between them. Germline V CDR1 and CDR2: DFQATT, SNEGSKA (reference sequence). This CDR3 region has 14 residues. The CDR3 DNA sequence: TGCAGTGCTACTAGCGCCGGAGGGTCCTACGAGCAGTACTTC. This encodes CSATSAGGSYEQYF.

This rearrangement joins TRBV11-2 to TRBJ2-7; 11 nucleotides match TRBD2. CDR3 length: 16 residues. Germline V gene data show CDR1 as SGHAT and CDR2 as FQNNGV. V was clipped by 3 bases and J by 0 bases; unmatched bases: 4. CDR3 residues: CASSLSGLAASYEQYF. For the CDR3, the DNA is TGTGCCAGCAGCTTGTCGGGACTAGCGGCCTCCTACGAGCAGTACTTC.

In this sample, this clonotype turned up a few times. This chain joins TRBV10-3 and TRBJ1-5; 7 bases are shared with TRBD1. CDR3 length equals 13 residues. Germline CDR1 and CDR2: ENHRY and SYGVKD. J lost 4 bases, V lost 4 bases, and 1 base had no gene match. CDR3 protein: CAISGTGNQPQHF. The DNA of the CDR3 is TGTGCCATCAGTGGGACAGGTAATCAGCCCCAGCATTTT.

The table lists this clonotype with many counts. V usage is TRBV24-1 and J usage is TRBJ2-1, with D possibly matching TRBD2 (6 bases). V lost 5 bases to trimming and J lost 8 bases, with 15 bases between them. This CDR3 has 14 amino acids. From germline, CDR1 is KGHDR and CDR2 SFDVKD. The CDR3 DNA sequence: TGTGCCACCAGTGCTGGAGGGAACGTCTATGAGCAGTTCTTC. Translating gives CATSAGGNVYEQFF.

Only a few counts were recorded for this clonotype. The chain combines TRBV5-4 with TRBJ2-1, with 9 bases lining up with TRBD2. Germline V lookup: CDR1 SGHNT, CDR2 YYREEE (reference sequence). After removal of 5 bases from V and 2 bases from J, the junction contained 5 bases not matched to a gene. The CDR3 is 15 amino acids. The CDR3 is CASRVAGEPYNEQFF. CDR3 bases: TGTGCCAGCAGAGTAGCGGGGGAGCCCTACAATGAGCAGTTCTTC.

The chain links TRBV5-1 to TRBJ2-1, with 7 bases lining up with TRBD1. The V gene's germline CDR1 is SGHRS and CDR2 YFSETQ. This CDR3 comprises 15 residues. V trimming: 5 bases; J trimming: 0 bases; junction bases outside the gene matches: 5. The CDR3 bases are TGCGCCAGCAGGACAGGGTCCCGCTCCTACAATGAGCAGTTCTTC. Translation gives CASRTGSRSYNEQFF.

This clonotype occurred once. The CDR3 DNA follows: TGTGCCAGCGGGCGGGGGGAGAACACTGAAGCTTTCTTT. This gives the protein CASGRGENTEAFF. The V and J genes are TRBV9 and TRBJ1-1, with TRBD1 as a possible D gene (5 bases). The germline V and J ends were trimmed by 7 bases and 1 base, with 11 bases remaining between them. Germline CDR1 is SGDLS and CDR2 is YYNGEE. The CDR3 has 13 residues.

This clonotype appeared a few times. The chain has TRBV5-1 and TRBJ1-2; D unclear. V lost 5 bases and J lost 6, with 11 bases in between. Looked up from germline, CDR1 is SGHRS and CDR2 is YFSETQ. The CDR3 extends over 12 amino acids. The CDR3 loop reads CASSYLGDGYTF. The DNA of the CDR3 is TGCGCCAGCAGTTATTTAGGTGATGGCTACACCTTC.

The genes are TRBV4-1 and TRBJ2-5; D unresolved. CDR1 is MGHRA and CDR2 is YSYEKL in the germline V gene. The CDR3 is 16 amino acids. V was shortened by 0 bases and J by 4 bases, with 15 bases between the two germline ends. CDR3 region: CASSQERAKTGETQYF. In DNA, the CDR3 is TGCGCCAGCAGCCAAGAAAGAGCCAAAACCGGAGAGACCCAGTACTTC.

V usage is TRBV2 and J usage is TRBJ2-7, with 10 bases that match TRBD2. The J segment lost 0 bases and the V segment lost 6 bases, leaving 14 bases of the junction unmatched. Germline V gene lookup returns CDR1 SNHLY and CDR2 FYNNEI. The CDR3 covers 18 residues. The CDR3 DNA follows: TGTGCCAGCAGGGTTAATGCAGGCCTAGCGGGGGCCTCCTACGAGCAGTACTTC. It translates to CASRVNAGLAGASYEQYF.

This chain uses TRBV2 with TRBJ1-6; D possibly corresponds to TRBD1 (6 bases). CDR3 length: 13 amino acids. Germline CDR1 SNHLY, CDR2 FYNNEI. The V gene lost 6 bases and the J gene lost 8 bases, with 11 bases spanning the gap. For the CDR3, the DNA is TGTGCCAGCAGAGCAGGGGTTGATTCACCCCTCCACTTT. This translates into CASRAGVDSPLHF. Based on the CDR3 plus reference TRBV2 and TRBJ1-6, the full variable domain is EPEVTQTPSHQVTQMGQEVILRCVPISNHLYFYWYRQILGQKVEFLVSFYNNEISEKSEIFDDQFSVERPDGSNFTLKIRSTKLEDSAMYFCASRAGVDSPLHFGNGTRLTVT.